A selection of T cell receptor beta chains follows, all from one sample in a study of T cell responses to AZD1222 COVID-19 vaccine. The assay was immunoSEQ multiplex PCR, and TCRdb's table has in-frame clones only and misses some. This sample yields 90,000 to 150,000 clones, of which roughly nine tenths are seen a single time; 2.4% belongs to the top ten. The specimen was peripheral blood, collected on day 0 of AZD1222 vaccination. The receptors shown here come from an adult in good health. The CDR3 runs from the conserved cysteine through the conserved F or W. A D gene is named only where the DNA matches it firmly. Some rows mark clone size as missing; the rest say once, few, many or name a class of expanded clone.

clone size: .
D gene: TRBD1
J gene: TRBJ2-2
V gene: TRBV18
CDR3 DNA: TGTGCCAGCTCACCGGCCTCCGGGACAGGGAATGCCGGGGAGCTGTTTTTT
CDR3 protein: CASSPASGTGNAGELFF

clone size: once
D gene: .
J gene: TRBJ1-2
V gene: TRBV19
CDR3 DNA: TGTGCCAGTAGTACCAGGGGCGCGGCGGGTGGCTACACCTTC
CDR3 protein: CASSTRGAAGGYTF

clone size: .
D gene: .
J gene: TRBJ1-4
V gene: TRBV5-1
CDR3 DNA: TGCGCCAGCAGCCTGCAGGGCGGTATCCGGGATGAAAAACTGTTTTTT
CDR3 protein: CASSLQGGIRDEKLFF

clone size: .
D gene: TRBD2
J gene: TRBJ2-1
V gene: TRBV7-2
CDR3 DNA: TGTGCCAGCACCCCCTCGCTTAGTTTAGCGGGAGTAAGGGATGAGCAGTTCTTC
CDR3 protein: CASTPSLSLAGVRDEQFF

clone size: .
D gene: .
J gene: TRBJ1-2
V gene: TRBV30
CDR3 DNA: TGTGCCTGGAGTGTACGCGGGAACTATGGCTACACCTTC
CDR3 protein: CAWSVRGNYGYTF

clone size: .
D gene: .
J gene: TRBJ1-3
V gene: TRBV16
CDR3 DNA: TGTGCCAGCAGCCAATCGGTTACCGAAGGAAACACCATATATTTT
CDR3 protein: CASSQSVTEGNTIYF

clone size: .
D gene: TRBD2
J gene: TRBJ2-1
V gene: TRBV10-3
CDR3 DNA: TGTGCCATCAGTGCCTCTAGCGGGGCCTACAATGAGCAGTTCTTC
CDR3 protein: CAISASSGAYNEQFF

clone size: .
D gene: .
J gene: TRBJ2-2
V gene: TRBV14
CDR3 DNA: TGTGCCAGCAGCCAAGGTAGCCCGGGTCCGAGGTTCCCCGGGGAGTTGTTTTTT
CDR3 protein: CASSQGSPGPRFPGELFF

clone size: .
D gene: .
J gene: TRBJ2-2
V gene: TRBV30
CDR3 DNA: TGTGCCTGGAGTGTACGGAGCAGTGGCACCGGGGAGCTGTTTTTT
CDR3 protein: CAWSVRSSGTGELFF

clone size: few
D gene: .
J gene: TRBJ2-7
V gene: TRBV30
CDR3 DNA: TGTGCCTGGGGGAGGGGGTTGAGGGAGCAGTACTTC
CDR3 protein: CAWGRGLREQYF

clone size: .
D gene: .
J gene: TRBJ1-1
V gene: TRBV3-1/TRBV3-2
CDR3 DNA: TGTGCCAGCAGCCAAACTTGGGGCGCCCAAGAAGCTTTCTTT
CDR3 protein: CASSQTWGAQEAFF

clone size: .
D gene: TRBD2
J gene: TRBJ2-7
V gene: TRBV27
CDR3 DNA: TGTGCCAGCAGTTTGATTGGCGGGAGTGGCGAGCAGTACTTC
CDR3 protein: CASSLIGGSGEQYF

clone size: once
D gene: .
J gene: TRBJ1-1
V gene: TRBV30
CDR3 DNA: TGTGCCTGGAGTGTCGGGGGCGGTTACACTGAAGCTTTCTTT
CDR3 protein: CAWSVGGGYTEAFF

clone size: few
D gene: TRBD1
J gene: TRBJ1-2
V gene: TRBV30
CDR3 DNA: TGTGCCTGGAGTGAAGGGGGCGACGACTATGGCTACACCTTC
CDR3 protein: CAWSEGGDDYGYTF

clone size: .
D gene: .
J gene: TRBJ1-1
V gene: TRBV12-3/TRBV12-4
CDR3 DNA: TGTGCCAGCAGTTTAGGGGGGAACACTGAAGCTTTCTTT
CDR3 protein: CASSLGGNTEAFF

clone size: .
D gene: TRBD1
J gene: TRBJ1-2
V gene: TRBV28
CDR3 DNA: TGTGCCAGCAGGACAGGGGCCTACTATGGCTACACCTTC
CDR3 protein: CASRTGAYYGYTF

clone size: .
D gene: TRBD1
J gene: TRBJ1-2
V gene: TRBV5-1
CDR3 DNA: TGCGCCAGCAGCCAGGCTCCGGGACAGGGTCTCGCCTATGGCTACACCTTC
CDR3 protein: CASSQAPGQGLAYGYTF

clone size: .
D gene: .
J gene: TRBJ1-4
V gene: TRBV19
CDR3 DNA: TGTGCCAGTAGTATAAGACAGGAAAAACTGTTTTTT
CDR3 protein: CASSIRQEKLFF

clone size: .
D gene: TRBD1
J gene: TRBJ2-7
V gene: TRBV28
CDR3 DNA: TGTGCCACGCGACAGGGTCACGAGCAGTACTTC
CDR3 protein: CATRQGHEQYF

clone size: .
D gene: .
J gene: TRBJ2-5
V gene: TRBV2
CDR3 DNA: TGTGCCAGCACCCGGGACCCCCAAAGCGGGACCCAGTACTTC
CDR3 protein: CASTRDPQSGTQYF

clone size: once
D gene: .
J gene: TRBJ2-5
V gene: TRBV27
CDR3 DNA: TGTGCCAGCAGATTACAGGGGGGGGGCCAAGAGACCCAGTACTTC
CDR3 protein: CASRLQGGGQETQYF

clone size: .
D gene: .
J gene: TRBJ1-4
V gene: TRBV12-3/TRBV12-4
CDR3 DNA: TGTGCCAGCAGTTTAGGCGGTGAAAAACTGTTTTTT
CDR3 protein: CASSLGGEKLFF

clone size: once
D gene: .
J gene: TRBJ2-3
V gene: TRBV9
CDR3 DNA: TGTGCCAGCAGCGTCGATGTGGGCACAGATACGCAGTATTTT
CDR3 protein: CASSVDVGTDTQYF

clone size: .
D gene: TRBD1
J gene: TRBJ2-1
V gene: TRBV27
CDR3 DNA: TGTGCCAGCAGTTTAAAGGGGGCGAGTTACAATGAGCAGTTCTTC
CDR3 protein: CASSLKGASYNEQFF

clone size: .
D gene: .
J gene: TRBJ2-5
V gene: TRBV27
CDR3 DNA: TGTGCCAGCAGTTCCAGGGAACCCGGGGCCCAGTACTTC
CDR3 protein: CASSSREPGAQYF

clone size: .
D gene: TRBD1
J gene: TRBJ1-2
V gene: TRBV29-1
CDR3 DNA: TGCAGCGTTGTAGGGACAGGGAGAGATGGCTACACCTTC
CDR3 protein: CSVVGTGRDGYTF

clone size: once
D gene: .
J gene: TRBJ1-1
V gene: TRBV7-2
CDR3 DNA: TGTGCCAGCAGCTACGCTGGGGGAACTACTGAAGCTTTCTTT
CDR3 protein: CASSYAGGTTEAFF

clone size: .
D gene: .
J gene: TRBJ1-3
V gene: TRBV5-1
CDR3 DNA: TGCGCCAGCAGTTTCCAATCTTCCTTCTCTGGAAACACCATATATTTT
CDR3 protein: CASSFQSSFSGNTIYF

clone size: .
D gene: .
J gene: TRBJ1-5
V gene: TRBV5-1
CDR3 DNA: TGCGCCAGCAGCTTGGCGGCAGGGGATCAGCCCCAGCATTTT
CDR3 protein: CASSLAAGDQPQHF